This T cell receptor beta chain originates from a study of blood T cell repertoires in COVID-19. In the study overall: Sites in the United States, Italy and Spain provided acute and convalescent COVID-19 samples. Nucleic acid was either cDNA or gDNA, and it came from T cells, B-cell-depleted T cells, or PBMCs.

The table lists this clone with a count of one. Source study methods: Using reference gene primer amplification, nucleated cell counts were estimated. Here immunoSEQ multiplex PCR was the method, and the copy in TCRdb shows in-frame clones only, minus some. V, J and clone size reflect that table, while D and trimming were determined from the DNA. The table has some 280,000 clones, about 89% seen once. Germline V gene lookup returns CDR1 MDHEN and CDR2 SYDVKM. The CDR3 covers 17 residues. J was trimmed by 1 base and V by 2 bases; bases with no gene match: 9. V is TRBV28 and J is TRBJ1-1; 8 nucleotides align to TRBD1. Sequencing used peripheral blood. The TCR was taken from an older woman with acute or convalescent COVID-19. Here the CDR3 DNA reads TGTGCCAGCAGTTTAACTTCGGGGACAGGTGGGAACACTGAAGCTTTCTTT. Protein product: CASSLTSGTGGNTEAFF.